Sequencing of this T cell receptor beta chain was carried out in a study of identifying expanded T cells in peripheral blood. Profiling relied on immunoSEQ multiplex PCR, and the TCRdb table lists in-frame clones only, not all of them. This sample has fewer than 65,000 clones, with roughly 86% found just once. V dropped 2 bases and J dropped 4 bases, with 1 base sitting between them. Germline V gene data show CDR1 as SGHTS and CDR2 as YDEGEE. This CDR3 has 10 amino acids. The chain combines TRBV5-8 with TRBJ2-7; D gene ambiguous. The clonotype originates from a person aged 18-70 years in good health. The sample taken for sequencing was blood. In DNA, the CDR3 is TGTGCCAGCAGCTTTTACGAGCAGTACTTC. Translating gives CASSFYEQYF. The full variable domain, with the rest looked up from reference TRBV5-8 and TRBJ2-7, is EAGVTQSPTHLIKTRGQQATLRCSPISGHTSVYWYQQALGLGLQFLLWYDEGEERNRGNFPPRFSGRQFPNYSSELNVNALELEDSALYLCASSFYEQYFGPGTRLTVT.